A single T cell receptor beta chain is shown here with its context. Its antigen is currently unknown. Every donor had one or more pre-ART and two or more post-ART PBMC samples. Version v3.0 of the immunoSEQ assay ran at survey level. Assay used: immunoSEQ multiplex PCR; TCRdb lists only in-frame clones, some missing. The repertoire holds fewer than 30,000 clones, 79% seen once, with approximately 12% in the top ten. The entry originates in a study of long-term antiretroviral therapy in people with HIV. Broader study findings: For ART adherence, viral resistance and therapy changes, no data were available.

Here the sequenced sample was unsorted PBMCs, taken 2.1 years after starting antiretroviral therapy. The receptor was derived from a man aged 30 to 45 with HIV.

The CDR3 sequence is CASSSYTGISGVGNQPQHF. CDR3 in DNA: TGTGCCAGCAGCTCATACACCGGGATTTCGGGTGTCGGCAATCAGCCCCAGCATTTT. V and J are TRBV7-9 and TRBJ1-5; D is ambiguous. V was clipped by 4 bases and J by 2 bases, with 24 bases between them. The CDR3 has 19 amino acids. Germline CDR1 reads SEHNR; CDR2 reads FQNEAQ (reference sequence).